These 9 T cell receptor beta chains were all obtained from the same sample, sequenced in a study of regulatory T cells in long-lasting Graves disease. Time point defined: newly diagnosed GD, antithyroid drugs for less than 3 months. The TCR library was prepared using RNA isolated from PBMCs. Libraries of TCR beta came from iRepertoire HTBI primers plus Arm-PCR of CDR3 regions. TCRdb re-called the multiplex PCR reads with MiXCR, one entry per CDR3 protein. The table shows around 500,000 distinct CDR3 sequences, with 9.5% to 15% occurring only once. These data were also reused for a study on T cells in Graves' hyperthyroidism and ophthalmopathy.

Source: peripheral blood mononuclear cells (PBMCs), taken at new diagnosis, from a patient treated with antithyroid drugs. The receptors were gathered from a woman between 25 and 40 years old with Graves disease.

This clonotype was seen ten or more times. The chain combines TRBV11-2 with TRBJ2-5, with 7 bases identical to TRBD2. The length of the CDR3 is 16 residues. V shed 1 base, J shed 2 bases, and the junction held 7 bases outside the gene matches. Per the germline V gene, CDR1 is SGHAT and CDR2 is FQNNGV. DNA for the CDR3: TGTGCCAGCAGCTTAGTCGGAGGACTAGGGCAAGAGACCCAGTACTTC. This codes for CASSLVGGLGQETQYF.

The chain has TRBV5-8 and TRBJ1-1; D not certain. Trimming took 4 bases from V and 4 from J, leaving 20 bases between them. Germline values: CDR1 SGHTS, CDR2 YDEGEE. The CDR3 spans 16 residues. The CDR3 reads CASSPKNTKTGTEAFF. CDR3 bases: TGTGCCAGCAGCCCCAAAAACACTAAAACGGGCACTGAAGCTTTCTTT.

In this sample, this clonotype turned up many times. V usage is TRBV20-1 and J usage is TRBJ1-4, with no clear D. V was clipped by 6 bases and J by 0 bases, with 11 bases between them. This CDR3 is 14 amino acids long. CDR1 is DFQATT and CDR2 is SNEGSKA in the germline V gene (reference sequence). The DNA for the CDR3 is TGCAGTGCCCAGAGTGGTCCAACTAATGAAAAACTGTTTTTT. Its protein product is CSAQSGPTNEKLFF.

This rearrangement joins TRBV19 to TRBJ2-7, with unresolved D. Germline V gene sequence: CDR1 LNHDA, CDR2 SQIVND (reference sequence). V lost 3 bases to trimming and J lost 7 bases, with 22 bases between them. This CDR3 is built from 16 residues. Written as DNA, the CDR3 is TGTGCCAGTAGTATCGGAAGCGCACTATTAACAGAAGAGCAGTACTTC. Protein: CASSIGSALLTEEQYF.

The sample holds many counts of this clonotype. The V and J genes are TRBV2 and TRBJ2-6, with a weak D call TRBD2 (5 bases). Germline-derived CDR1 and CDR2 are SNHLY and FYNNEI. The V end was cut by 8 bases, the J end by 0 bases, with 17 bases between. The CDR3 has 17 amino acids. DNA for the CDR3: TGTGCCAGCCGATCAAGGAGGACCAGCTCTGGGGCCAACGTCCTGACTTTC. Its translation: CASRSRRTSSGANVLTF.

This clonotype showed up just a few times. The chain employs TRBV6-5 and TRBJ1-2, with 8 bases aligning to TRBD1. This CDR3 is 17 amino acids long. The germline V gene has CDR1 MNHEY and CDR2 SVGAGI. The junction had 15 bases not matched to a gene; V was cut back by 4 bases and J by 5 bases. The CDR3 DNA sequence: TGTGCCAGCAGTTCGTCCGGGACAGGCGTTTCTTGGTATGGCTACACCTTC. It yields the protein CASSSSGTGVSWYGYTF.

This clonotype was counted only a few times. The rearrangement links TRBV6-2 or TRBV6-3 to TRBJ1-1; no clear D. The CDR3 loop spans 13 amino acids. CDR1 and CDR2 (germline): MNHEY, SVGEGT. V lost 0 bases to trimming and J lost 11 bases, with 13 bases between them. The CDR3 sequence is CASSYSATGAAFF. The CDR3, as DNA: TGTGCCAGCAGTTACTCCGCCACCGGCGCTGCTTTCTTT.

The count of this clonotype is one. The chain recombines TRBV20-1 with TRBJ2-4; D remains unclear. Trimming stripped 2 bases from V and 0 bases from J, with 14 bases between. From germline, CDR1 is DFQATT and CDR2 SNEGSKA (reference sequence). This CDR3 region has 16 residues. The CDR3 here is CSARPSTKLAKNIQYF. CDR3 DNA: TGCAGTGCTAGACCCTCGACAAAACTAGCCAAAAACATTCAGTACTTC.

This sequence joins TRBV20-1 and TRBJ2-1, with D perhaps matching TRBD2 (5 bases). The germline V gene has CDR1 DFQATT and CDR2 SNEGSKA (reference sequence). The germline V and J ends were trimmed by 5 bases and 4 bases, with 12 bases remaining between them. This CDR3 region has 13 residues. The CDR3 is CSAPGLDYNEQFF. The CDR3 DNA is TGCAGTGCTCCTGGACTGGATTACAATGAGCAGTTCTTC.